A single TCR beta chain is shown here with its context. This entry is derived from a study of blood T cell repertoires in COVID-19. Trimming took 5 bases from V and 5 from J, leaving 18 bases between them. The CDR3 runs 15 residues. The germline V gene encodes CDR1 SGHAT and CDR2 FQNNGV. Generated by immunoSEQ multiplex PCR, the TCRdb table keeps only in-frame clones and is missing some. The sample carries hundreds of thousands of clones, 80% to 90% recorded once. This chain connects TRBV11-2 to TRBJ1-1; possible D gene TRBD1, 6 bases. Source material: PBMCs or T cells enriched from blood (not recorded which). The TCR was taken from a man aged 18 to 30 who had recovered from COVID-19. The CDR3 spells CASSLPDRPWTEAFF. The CDR3 coding sequence is TGTGCCAGCAGCCTACCTGACAGGCCTTGGACTGAAGCTTTCTTT.